Below, 30 T cell receptor beta chains from the same sample are listed, as sequenced in a study of human T cells and chemical hapten exposure. TCRdb re-called the RACE reads with MiXCR, one entry per CDR3 protein. The sample consists of roughly 200,000 distinct CDR3 sequences, around 23% of them appearing once. Time point meaning: patch test 3, about 24 weeks after DPC sensitization. The treatment denotes: therapeutic diphenylcyclopropenone sensitization with weekly scalp DPC. Sequenced material: whole blood, taken in connection with sensitization to the hapten diphenylcyclopropenone (DPC). The receptors come from a woman in her 40s with alopecia areata. Some clones in this sample may be carry-over from other donors' samples.

This clonotype has a handful of counts. The chain recombines TRBV5-6 with TRBJ2-4; D not resolved. Germline CDR1 is SGHDT and CDR2 is YYEEEE. V lost 3 bases, J lost 6 bases, and 7 bases lay in between. The CDR3 is 12 residues long. CDR3 DNA: TGTGCCAGCAGCTCCGGACGAAACATTCAGTACTTC. Amino acids: CASSSGRNIQYF.

This chain uses TRBV7-2 with TRBJ1-6; D may be TRBD1 (6 bases). Germline V CDR1 and CDR2: SGHTA, FQGNSA. The CDR3 runs 14 residues. The ends were cut back, 2 bases at V and 10 bases at J, with 12 bases in the middle. The CDR3 DNA reads TGTGCCAGCAGCTTAACAAGGGGGGAGTCACCCCTCCACTTT. Translating it yields CASSLTRGESPLHF.

The chain combines TRBV24-1 with TRBJ1-1, with D maybe TRBD1 (6 bases). Germline CDR1 and CDR2: KGHDR and SFDVKD. V was pared by 4 bases and J by 4 bases, with 12 bases between. The CDR3 has 14 residues. The CDR3 DNA reads TGTGCCACCAGTGAAACAGGGAGGTTCACTGAAGCTTTCTTT. Residues: CATSETGRFTEAFF.

The chain carries TRBV7-2 and TRBJ2-3, with 7 bases fitting TRBD2. Per the germline V gene, CDR1 is SGHTA and CDR2 is FQGNSA. Germline trimming cut 0 bases from V and 1 base from J; bases unmatched to any gene: 4. CDR3 size: 16 residues. The CDR3 DNA reads TGTGCCAGCAGCTTAGCGTGGCTAGCGGGCACAGATACGCAGTATTTT. Translating it yields CASSLAWLAGTDTQYF.

The chain has TRBV20-1 and TRBJ1-4; 10 bases fit TRBD1. Trimming removed 0 bases from V and 2 bases from J; junction bases left unmatched: 6. From germline, CDR1 is DFQATT and CDR2 SNEGSKA (reference sequence). The CDR3 covers 17 residues. The CDR3 protein is CSARDMGQGWTNEKLFF. CDR3 nucleotide sequence: TGCAGTGCTAGAGATATGGGACAGGGGTGGACTAATGAAAAACTGTTTTTT.

CDR3: CASSPGLADRSYNEQFF. The DNA for the CDR3 is TGCGCCAGCAGCCCCGGACTAGCGGATCGCTCCTACAATGAGCAGTTCTTC. The chain employs TRBV5-1 and TRBJ2-1; 10 bases line up with TRBD2. Germline trimming cut 4 bases from V and 0 bases from J; bases unmatched to any gene: 7. CDR1 and CDR2 (germline): SGHRS, YFSETQ. The CDR3 totals 17 residues.

This clonotype came up a few times. The chain joins TRBV9 to TRBJ2-7; 8 nucleotides agree with TRBD1. This CDR3 is 17 amino acids long. J gave up 4 bases and V 4 bases, and 16 bases lay outside the gene matches. Germline CDR1 SGDLS, CDR2 YYNGEE. The CDR3 loop reads CASSRTRELGQVYEQYF. The CDR3 nucleotides are TGTGCCAGCAGCCGAACAAGGGAACTGGGACAGGTTTACGAGCAGTACTTC.

In this sample, this clonotype turned up a few times. This sequence joins TRBV28 and TRBJ1-4; a possible D gene is TRBD1 (5 bases). Germline loops: CDR1 MDHEN, CDR2 SYDVKM. Trimming stripped 6 bases from V and 4 bases from J, with 15 bases between. CDR3 length: 15 residues. The CDR3 sequence: CASSYTRQSNEKLFF. CDR3 DNA sequence: TGTGCCAGCAGCTACACCCGACAGAGTAATGAAAAACTGTTTTTT.

The chain couples TRBV5-1 to TRBJ2-1; either TRBD1 or TRBD2 may supply D (5 bases each). The CDR3 has 15 amino acids. V gave up 3 bases and J gave up 0 bases, with 10 bases separating them. Per germline, CDR1 SGHRS and CDR2 YFSETQ. Here the CDR3 DNA reads TGCGCCAGCAGCTCGGGACCCGGCTCCTACAATGAGCAGTTCTTC. This translates into CASSSGPGSYNEQFF.

The V call is TRBV28, the J call TRBJ2-7, with 7 bases lining up with TRBD2. This CDR3 is built from 13 residues. V shed 6 bases, J shed 6 bases, and the junction held 8 bases outside the gene matches. Germline CDR1 is MDHEN and CDR2 is SYDVKM. CDR3 protein: CASSSGGGREQYF. Written as DNA, the CDR3 is TGTGCCAGCAGCTCTGGGGGAGGGCGCGAGCAGTACTTC. Looking up the rest from reference TRBV28 and TRBJ2-7 gives the full variable domain: DVKVTQSSRYLVKRTGEKVFLECVQDMDHENMFWYRQDPGLGLRLIYFSYDVKMKEKGDIPEGYSVSREKKERFSLILESASTNQTSMYLCASSSGGGREQYFGPGTRLTVT.

This clonotype was picked up a small number of times. J is TRBJ2-1 and V is TRBV5-1; D gene ambiguous. The germline gives CDR1 SGHRS, CDR2 YFSETQ. Trimming removed 5 bases at V and 0 bases at J, with 12 bases between. The CDR3 runs 15 residues. The CDR3 nucleotides are TGCGCCAGCAGGGCCGGCCCGAGCTCCTACAATGAGCAGTTCTTC. This sequence encodes CASRAGPSSYNEQFF.

This clonotype showed up just a few times. This chain connects TRBV28 to TRBJ2-7; either TRBD1 or TRBD2 may fit D (6 bases each). The CDR3 is 13 residues long. The germline CDR1 and CDR2 sequences are MDHEN and SYDVKM. Trimming left V 7 bases short and J 2 bases short, with 12 bases between. The CDR3 sequence is CASMPGATYEQYF. CDR3 bases: TGTGCCAGCATGCCGGGGGCGACCTACGAGCAGTACTTC.

The chain combines TRBV30 with TRBJ2-1, with a weak D call TRBD1 (5 bases). V was cut by 1 base and J by 10 bases, with 8 bases left in between. Germline assignment: CDR1 GTSNPN and CDR2 SVGIG (reference sequence). The CDR3 sequence is 11 residues long. CDR3 region: CAWSAAGEQFF. DNA of the CDR3: TGTGCCTGGAGTGCGGCAGGGGAGCAGTTCTTC.

The CDR3 bases are TGTGCCAGCAGCTTCAGCATCACAGATACGCAGTATTTT. Its translation is CASSFSITDTQYF. The chain recombines TRBV7-2 with TRBJ2-3; no clear D gene. The CDR3 is 13 amino acids. Trimming shortened V by 3 bases and J by 2 bases, and 6 bases separated the two germline ends. Germline V gene data show CDR1 as SGHTA and CDR2 as FQGNSA.

This chain connects TRBV7-9 to TRBJ2-2; no reliable D call. V was clipped by 8 bases and J by 0 bases, with 13 bases between them. Germline loops: CDR1 SEHNR, CDR2 FQNEAQ (reference sequence). CDR3 length equals 15 residues. The CDR3 region has the DNA TGTGCCAGCGTCTGGCCAGACCCGAACACCGGGGAGCTGTTTTTT. This gives the protein CASVWPDPNTGELFF.

Ten or more counts support this clonotype. Germline is not matched at one junction end, which may reflect a read error. V gene TRBV6-2 or TRBV6-3 combines with J gene TRBJ1-2; D is unresolved. This CDR3 has 12 amino acids. Germline CDR1 and CDR2: MNHEY and SVGEGT. CDR3 DNA sequence: TGTGCCAGCAGTTACTCGGATTTCATTCCCTCGTTC. Translating it yields CASSYSDFIPSF.

The rearrangement links TRBV20-1 to TRBJ2-3; D call uncertain. The germline CDR1 and CDR2 sequences are DFQATT and SNEGSKA (reference sequence). V gave up 6 bases and J gave up 2 bases, with 18 bases separating them. CDR3 length: 15 residues. CDR3 DNA sequence: TGCAGTGCCTCGGGCAGACCTTCATCCACAGATACGCAGTATTTT. As protein: CSASGRPSSTDTQYF.

V is TRBV4-1 and J is TRBJ2-7; D may correspond to TRBD1 or TRBD2 (5 bases each). There are 15 residues in the CDR3. Germline assignment: CDR1 MGHRA and CDR2 YSYEKL. V lost 4 bases, J lost 4 bases, and 17 bases lay in between. This chain's CDR3 is CASSRGEGPVYEQYF. Written as DNA, the CDR3 is TGCGCCAGCAGCCGAGGTGAGGGACCAGTATACGAGCAGTACTTC.

This rearrangement joins TRBV10-3 to TRBJ2-1; tentative D call: TRBD2 (7 bases). Trimming removed 2 bases at V and 4 bases at J, with 15 bases between. In germline, CDR1 is ENHRY, CDR2 SYGVKD. The CDR3 is 16 residues long. The CDR3 region has the DNA TGTGCCATCAGTGAGAAAGGCGGGGGCCCTTACAATGAGCAGTTCTTC. Protein product: CAISEKGGGPYNEQFF.

The chain combines TRBV9 with TRBJ1-5; D perhaps matches TRBD1 (5 bases). The CDR3 runs to 15 residues. The germline V gene encodes CDR1 SGDLS and CDR2 YYNGEE. V was shortened by 0 bases and J by 4 bases, with 11 bases between the two germline ends. DNA of the CDR3: TGTGCCAGCAGCGTAGTCCCCGACAGTAATCAGCCCCAGCATTTT. Translating it yields CASSVVPDSNQPQHF.

The sample holds a few counts of this clonotype. The V gene is TRBV7-3, the J gene TRBJ2-3; no clear D gene. Germline loops: CDR1 SGHTA, CDR2 FQGTGA. CDR3 size: 13 residues. V lost 5 bases and J lost 2, with 8 bases in between. The CDR3 region has the DNA TGTGCCAGCAGCACCCAACCCACAGATACGCAGTATTTT. Translation gives CASSTQPTDTQYF.

V gene TRBV5-1 combines with J gene TRBJ1-3, with D tentatively TRBD1 (6 bases). V was trimmed by 0 bases and J by 4 bases, leaving 11 bases between them. This CDR3 comprises 15 residues. Per the germline V gene, CDR1 is SGHRS and CDR2 is YFSETQ. The CDR3 region is CASSLVGGLGNTIYF. The CDR3 DNA reads as TGCGCCAGCAGCTTGGTCGGGGGGCTCGGAAACACCATATATTTT.

In this sample, this clonotype turned up once. V and J are TRBV7-2 and TRBJ1-1; D gene unclear. Germline values: CDR1 SGHTA, CDR2 FQGNSA. This CDR3 has 16 residues. Trimming left V 5 bases short and J 0 bases short, with 16 bases between. The CDR3 DNA reads as TGTGCCAGCAGCCAGAGGTCGGTGTCGATGAACACTGAAGCTTTCTTT. This encodes CASSQRSVSMNTEAFF.

This clonotype has only one observation. The chain has TRBV29-1 and TRBJ1-5, with D possibly TRBD1 on 5 matching bases. This CDR3 is 12 amino acids long. Germline V gene data show CDR1 as SQVTM and CDR2 as ANQGSEA. The ends were cut back, 7 bases at V and 11 bases at J, with 18 bases in the middle. The CDR3 DNA reads as TGCAGCGCTGGGGCTTCAGAATCAGCCCAGCATTTT. It codes for CSAGASESAQHF.

The chain combines TRBV5-1 with TRBJ2-5, with no clear D. The CDR3 is 13 amino acids. Germline values: CDR1 SGHRS, CDR2 YFSETQ. Trimming took off 3 bases at V and 2 bases at J, with 8 bases between the two ends. The CDR3 coding sequence is TGCGCCAGCAGCTACGGATTACAAGAGACCCAGTACTTC. This sequence encodes CASSYGLQETQYF.

This clonotype was seen more than once but under ten times. This rearrangement joins TRBV9 to TRBJ2-7; TRBD1 agrees at 7 bases. This CDR3 comprises 14 residues. V lost 3 bases and J lost 3; bases outside the gene matches: 6. CDR1 and CDR2 (germline): SGDLS, YYNGEE. CDR3 DNA: TGTGCCAGCAGCGCAGACGGACAGGACTACGAGCAGTACTTC. This codes for CASSADGQDYEQYF. Variable domain in full (rest from reference TRBV9 and TRBJ2-7): DSGVTQTPKHLITATGQRVTLRCSPRSGDLSVYWYQQSLDQGLQFLIQYYNGEERAKGNILERFSAQQFPDLHSELNLSSLELGDSALYFCASSADGQDYEQYFGPGTRLTVT.

The rearrangement uses TRBV4-3 and TRBJ2-7; 10 bases are a match to TRBD1. The CDR3 is 18 amino acids. Germline lookup yields CDR1 LGHNA and CDR2 YSLEER. With 1 base clipped from V and 5 bases from J, the junction kept 14 bases outside the gene matches. CDR3 protein: CASSQGSGQGVVRNEQYF. The CDR3, as DNA: TGCGCCAGCAGCCAAGGAAGTGGACAGGGGGTCGTGAGGAACGAGCAGTACTTC.

The V gene is TRBV7-2, the J gene TRBJ1-1; 7 bases fit TRBD1. The junction had 7 bases not matched to a gene; V was cut back by 5 bases and J by 10 bases. Germline CDR1 reads SGHTA; CDR2 reads FQGNSA. The CDR3 has 12 amino acids. CDR3 nucleotide sequence: TGTGCCAGCAGCCCAGGACAGGAGGGAGCTTTCTTT. It translates to CASSPGQEGAFF.

The chain uses TRBV6-5 and TRBJ2-7, with TRBD1 matching 10 bases. V gave up 6 bases and J gave up 5 bases; unmatched junction bases: 10. The CDR3 extends over 15 amino acids. CDR1 MNHEY and CDR2 SVGAGI come from the germline V gene. The CDR3 is CASRAPGTGVDEQYF. The CDR3 DNA sequence: TGTGCCAGCAGGGCCCCCGGGACAGGGGTGGACGAGCAGTACTTC.

The chain joins TRBV12-3 or TRBV12-4 to TRBJ2-4, with a weak D call TRBD2 (6 bases). The V end was cut by 2 bases, the J end by 9 bases, with 17 bases between. This CDR3 is 15 amino acids long. The CDR3 DNA sequence: TGTGCCAGCAGTTTACACCCCCCTCCGGAGGGCATTCAGTACTTC. It codes for CASSLHPPPEGIQYF.